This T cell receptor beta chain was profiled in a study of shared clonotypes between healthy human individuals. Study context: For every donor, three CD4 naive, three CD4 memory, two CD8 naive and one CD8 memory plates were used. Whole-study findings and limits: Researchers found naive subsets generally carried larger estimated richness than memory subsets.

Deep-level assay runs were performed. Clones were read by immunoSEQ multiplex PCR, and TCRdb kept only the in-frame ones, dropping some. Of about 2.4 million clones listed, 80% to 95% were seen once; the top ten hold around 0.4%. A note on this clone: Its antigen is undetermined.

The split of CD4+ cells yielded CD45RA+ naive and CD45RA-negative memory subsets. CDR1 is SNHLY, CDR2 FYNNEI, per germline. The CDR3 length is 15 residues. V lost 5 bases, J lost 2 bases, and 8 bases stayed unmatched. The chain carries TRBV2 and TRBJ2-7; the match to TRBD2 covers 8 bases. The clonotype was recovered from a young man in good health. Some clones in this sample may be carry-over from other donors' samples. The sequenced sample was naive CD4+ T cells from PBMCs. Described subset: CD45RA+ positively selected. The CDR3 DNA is TGTGCCAGCAGTTTACTAGCGGCCGGTACCTACGAGCAGTACTTC. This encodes CASSLLAAGTYEQYF. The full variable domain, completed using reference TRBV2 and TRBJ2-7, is EPEVTQTPSHQVTQMGQEVILRCVPISNHLYFYWYRQILGQKVEFLVSFYNNEISEKSEIFDDQFSVERPDGSNFTLKIRSTKLEDSAMYFCASSLLAAGTYEQYFGPGTRLTVT.